This is a list of T cell receptor beta chains from one sample in a study of blood T cell repertoires in COVID-19. Some clones are missing from TCRdb's copy, which holds only in-frame ones; the method was immunoSEQ multiplex PCR. Here the sample spans 380,000 or so clones, around 90% being singletons. Sequenced sample: PBMCs or T cells enriched from blood (not recorded which). These receptors were collected from a woman in her 40s with acute COVID-19. CDR3s include the opening cysteine and the closing phenylalanine or tryptophan. The D gene is left open where the match is weak. Clone size appears in some rows only: once, few, many, or a class for an expanded clone.

j_gene	len	d_gene	abundance	v_gene	CDR3aa	CDR3nt
TRBJ2-7	15	-	-	TRBV6-5	CASSPSSGSSYEQYF	TGTGCCAGCAGCCCCTCTAGTGGGTCCTCCTACGAGCAGTACTTC
TRBJ1-5	16	-	-	TRBV11-2	CASSRVPGPSNQPQHF	TGTGCCAGCAGCCGCGTCCCGGGTCCGAGCAATCAGCCCCAGCATTTT
TRBJ1-1	18	-	-	TRBV2	CASSGLGRARGGNTEAFF	TGTGCCAGCAGTGGTCTAGGCAGGGCGCGCGGGGGGAACACTGAAGCTTTCTTT
TRBJ2-5	16	-	-	TRBV7-8	CASSREIDPFQGAQYF	TGTGCCAGCAGCCGAGAAATCGATCCCTTCCAAGGGGCCCAGTACTTC
TRBJ2-6	19	TRBD1	-	TRBV9	CASSVVETGGASGANVLTF	TGTGCCAGCAGCGTAGTTGAGACAGGGGGCGCGTCTGGGGCCAACGTCCTGACTTTC
TRBJ2-5	18	TRBD2	-	TRBV11-2	CASSLTWTSGPYQETQYF	TGTGCCAGCAGCTTAACCTGGACTAGCGGGCCATATCAAGAGACCCAGTACTTC
TRBJ1-1	14	-	-	TRBV4-1	CASSQAPEGAEAFF	TGCGCCAGCAGCCAAGCTCCGGAGGGCGCTGAAGCTTTCTTT
TRBJ1-1	14	-	-	TRBV19	CASSMGGAGTEAFF	TGTGCCAGTAGTATGGGGGGAGCGGGCACTGAAGCTTTCTTT
TRBJ2-2	14	TRBD1	once	TRBV5-6	CASSGGQGHGELFF	TGTGCCAGCAGCGGGGGACAGGGGCACGGGGAGCTGTTTTTT
TRBJ2-5	15	-	-	TRBV24-1	CATSDVGTPDETQYF	TGTGCCACCAGTGATGTCGGGACTCCCGATGAGACCCAGTACTTC
TRBJ1-4	15	-	-	TRBV15	CATSRDGGANEKLFF	TGTGCCACCAGCAGAGACGGGGGTGCTAATGAAAAACTGTTTTTT
TRBJ1-3	14	-	-	TRBV10-3	CAISENGEGNTIYF	TGTGCCATCAGTGAGAATGGAGAAGGAAACACCATATATTTT
TRBJ2-2	15	TRBD1	-	TRBV5-1	CASSITGVKTGELFF	TGCGCCAGCAGCATTACAGGGGTGAAAACCGGGGAGCTGTTTTTT
TRBJ1-2	15	TRBD1	-	TRBV7-2	CASSLAPGTGGGYTF	TGTGCCAGCAGCTTAGCGCCAGGGACAGGGGGAGGCTACACCTTC
TRBJ1-2	16	-	-	TRBV6-5	CASSYSAGGGLGSYTF	TGTGCCAGCAGTTACTCTGCGGGCGGGGGCTTGGGGAGCTACACCTTC
TRBJ1-5	17	TRBD1	-	TRBV14	CASSRFRDRDPNQPQHF	TGTGCCAGCAGTAGATTCCGTGACAGGGATCCCAATCAGCCCCAGCATTTT
TRBJ1-2	14	-	few	TRBV18	CASSPPVGGYGYTF	TGTGCCAGCTCTCCGCCGGTTGGGGGGTATGGCTACACCTTC
TRBJ2-3	15	TRBD1	-	TRBV15	CATSWDRGSTDTQYF	TGTGCCACCAGTTGGGACAGGGGTAGCACAGATACGCAGTATTTT
TRBJ2-1	14	TRBD2	-	TRBV7-2	CASSLASGGQEQFF	TGTGCCAGCAGCTTGGCTAGCGGGGGGCAAGAGCAGTTCTTC
TRBJ2-5	15	TRBD1	-	TRBV27	CASSPQGVDMETQYF	TGTGCCAGCAGCCCCCAGGGGGTTGATATGGAGACCCAGTACTTC
TRBJ1-5	17	-	-	TRBV19	CASSPRAGGEGNQPQHF	TGTGCCAGTAGTCCCCGGGCCGGGGGTGAGGGCAATCAGCCCCAGCATTTT
TRBJ1-5	13	-	-	TRBV12-3/TRBV12-4	CASSLYSNQPQHF	TGTGCCAGCAGCCTGTATAGCAATCAGCCCCAGCATTTT
TRBJ2-1	14	-	-	TRBV7-9	CASSTERTFSEQFF	TGTGCCAGCAGCACAGAAAGGACTTTCAGTGAGCAGTTCTTC
TRBJ2-4	14	-	-	TRBV27	CASRTQGGGNIQYF	TGTGCCAGCAGAACACAGGGTGGTGGGAACATTCAGTACTTC
TRBJ1-2	15	TRBD1	-	TRBV6-5	CASSSYRGRDYGYTF	TGTGCCAGCAGTTCCTACAGGGGGCGGGACTATGGCTACACCTTC
TRBJ2-1	15	TRBD1	-	TRBV6-5	CASSYIGQGSNEQFF	TGTGCCAGCAGTTACATAGGACAGGGATCAAATGAGCAGTTCTTC
TRBJ2-1	15	TRBD1	few	TRBV19	CASRTAGTGYNEQFF	TGTGCCAGTAGAACAGCCGGGACAGGGTACAATGAGCAGTTCTTC
TRBJ2-7	14	TRBD2	-	TRBV19	CASTTGGGHYEQYF	TGTGCCAGTACCACGGGAGGCGGCCACTACGAGCAGTACTTC
TRBJ2-3	15	-	-	TRBV7-9	CASSSGGGLTDTQYF	TGTGCCAGCAGCTCAGGCGGGGGCCTCACAGATACGCAGTATTTT
TRBJ2-7	16	TRBD2	-	TRBV5-1	CASSLGTSAHSYEQYF	TGCGCCAGCAGCTTGGGCACTAGCGCCCACTCCTACGAGCAGTACTTC
TRBJ2-7	14	-	-	TRBV6-1	CASSEAGGSYEQYF	TGTGCCAGCAGTGAAGCGGGGGGTTCGTACGAGCAGTACTTC
TRBJ1-4	16	-	-	TRBV24-1	CATSAPGDRPNEKLFF	TGTGCCACCAGTGCCCCGGGGGACCGCCCCAATGAAAAACTGTTTTTT
TRBJ2-6	17	-	-	TRBV9	CASSVVFGVSGANVLTF	TGTGCCAGCAGCGTAGTGTTCGGGGTCTCTGGGGCCAACGTCCTGACTTTC